Each of the 12 T cell receptor beta chains below was sequenced from the same sample in a study of blood T cell repertoires in COVID-19. Data came from immunoSEQ multiplex PCR; TCRdb stores just in-frame clones and leaves some out. The sample carries fewer than 350,000 clones, roughly 86% recorded once. The specimen sequenced was peripheral blood. The receptor source for this set is a man aged 30-40 years with COVID-19, enrolled during active disease.

V gene TRBV28 combines with J gene TRBJ2-7; 13 bases are a match to TRBD2. Trimming removed 2 bases from V and 4 bases from J; junction bases left unmatched: 2. The CDR3 contains 15 residues. Germline V gene data show CDR1 as MDHEN and CDR2 as SYDVKM. This CDR3 is CASSLPTSGRYEQYF. CDR3 in DNA: TGTGCCAGCAGTTTACCGACTAGCGGGAGGTACGAGCAGTACTTC.

J is TRBJ1-1 and V is TRBV5-6; 9 bases line up with TRBD1. With 4 bases clipped from V and 8 bases from J, the junction kept 9 bases outside the gene matches. CDR3 length: 14 residues. Germline V gives CDR1 SGHDT, CDR2 YYEEEE. CDR3 region: CASSRQGGVWEAFF. CDR3 DNA sequence: TGTGCCAGCAGCCGACAGGGGGGAGTATGGGAAGCTTTCTTT.

CDR3 sequence (DNA): TGTGCCATCAGTGAAACCGGAGTTCTATACGAGCAGTACTTC. Protein product: CAISETGVLYEQYF. The J gene is TRBJ2-7, the V gene TRBV10-3; D is ambiguous. This CDR3 comprises 14 residues. CDR1 is ENHRY and CDR2 is SYGVKD in the germline V gene. V was clipped by 3 bases and J by 4 bases, with 13 bases between them.

The V call is TRBV3-1 (or the pseudogene TRBV3-2), the J call TRBJ2-7, with a possible D match to TRBD1 (7 bases). Deletions cut 3 bases from V and 7 bases from J, with 22 bases between. The germline CDR1 and CDR2 sequences are LGHDT and YNNKEL (reference sequence). The CDR3 extends over 16 amino acids. CDR3 sequence: CASSHRYRGRGDEQYF. The CDR3 DNA is TGTGCCAGCAGCCACCGCTACCGAGGCAGGGGGGATGAGCAGTACTTC.

The rearrangement uses TRBV7-9 and TRBJ2-3; TRBD1 agrees at 7 bases. The CDR3 length is 15 residues. Germline V gene lookup returns CDR1 SEHNR and CDR2 FQNEAQ (reference sequence). J gave up 4 bases and V 2 bases, and 6 bases lay outside the gene matches. The CDR3 reads CASSLKGQGADTQYF. The CDR3 bases are TGTGCCAGCAGCTTAAAGGGTCAGGGGGCAGATACGCAGTATTTT.

The rearrangement joins TRBV3-1 (or the pseudogene TRBV3-2) to TRBJ2-3; TRBD2 agrees at 16 bases. The CDR3 covers 18 residues. Germline CDR1 reads LGHDT; CDR2 reads YNNKEL (reference sequence). V was pared by 4 bases and J by 0 bases, with 4 bases of the junction left unmatched. The CDR3 is CASSPSGLAGGSTDTQYF. The CDR3 nucleotides are TGTGCCAGCAGCCCCTCGGGACTAGCGGGGGGGAGCACAGATACGCAGTATTTT.

The V and J genes are TRBV28 and TRBJ1-2, with TRBD1 identical over 10 bases. Per germline, CDR1 MDHEN and CDR2 SYDVKM. With 3 bases clipped from V and 5 bases from J, the junction kept 3 bases outside the gene matches. This CDR3 has 14 residues. CDR3 coding DNA: TGTGCCAGCAGTTTTGTGGGACAGGGGTATGGCTACACCTTC. As protein: CASSFVGQGYGYTF.

V usage is TRBV7-7 and J usage is TRBJ2-1, with D possibly matching TRBD2 (6 bases). CDR1 is SSHAT and CDR2 is FNYEAQ in the germline V gene (reference sequence). Trimming removed 5 bases from V and 5 bases from J, with 16 bases in between. The length of the CDR3 is 15 residues. In DNA form, the CDR3 reads TGTGCCAGCAGCCTCGGGACTGGGGGGAACAATGAGCAGTTCTTC. This translates into CASSLGTGGNNEQFF.

This rearrangement joins TRBV6-1 to TRBJ1-5; 7 nucleotides line up with TRBD1. J was trimmed by 0 bases and V by 6 bases; bases with no gene match: 5. The V gene's germline CDR1 is MNHNS and CDR2 SASEGT. This CDR3 spans 15 amino acids. The CDR3 sequence is CASSRGQTSNQPQHF. CDR3 DNA: TGTGCCAGCAGCCGGGGACAGACTAGCAATCAGCCCCAGCATTTT.

J is TRBJ2-5 and V is TRBV11-2; 11 positions match TRBD2. Germline CDR1 is SGHAT and CDR2 is FQNNGV. The CDR3 has 17 residues. V shed 5 bases, J shed 1 base, and the junction held 9 bases outside the gene matches. The CDR3 here is CASSGAGLAGLQETQYF. In DNA form, the CDR3 reads TGTGCCAGCAGCGGAGCAGGACTAGCGGGCCTCCAAGAGACCCAGTACTTC. Complete variable domain (other parts from reference TRBV11-2 and TRBJ2-5): EAGVAQSPRYKIIEKRQSVAFWCNPISGHATLYWYQQILGQGPKLLIQFQNNGVVDDSQLPKDRFSAERLKGVDSTLKIQPAKLEDSAVYLCASSGAGLAGLQETQYFGPGTRLLVL.

This clone turned up a few times. In DNA form, the CDR3 reads TGTGCCAGCAGTTCCGCCGGACTAGCGGGGGGCCCAGCGCAGTATTTT. Encoded protein: CASSSAGLAGGPAQYF. The gene calls are TRBV5-4 and TRBJ2-3, with 14 bases lining up with TRBD2. V lost 5 bases and J lost 10; bases outside the gene matches: 12. The CDR3 loop spans 16 amino acids. Germline V gene data show CDR1 as SGHNT and CDR2 as YYREEE (reference sequence). The full variable domain, in which reference TRBV5-4 and TRBJ2-3 provide the parts outside the CDR3, is ETGVTQSPTHLIKTRGQQVTLRCSSQSGHNTVSWYQQALGQGPQFIFQYYREEENGRGNFPPRFSGLQFPNYSSELNVNALELDDSALYLCASSSAGLAGGPAQYFGPGTRLTVL.

A few counts support this clone. This sequence joins TRBV7-7 and TRBJ2-7; maybe TRBD2 (5 bases). The CDR3 has 13 residues. CDR1 is SSHAT, CDR2 FNYEAQ, per germline (reference sequence). With 5 bases removed from V and 1 base from J, the gap between germline ends came to 9 bases. The CDR3 DNA sequence: TGTGCCAGCAGCCCTAGCCCTTCCTACGAGCAGTACTTC. It is translated as CASSPSPSYEQYF.